These T cell receptor beta chains were read from a single sample in a study of blood T cell repertoires in COVID-19. Sequencing used immunoSEQ multiplex PCR; TCRdb keeps in-frame clones, though not all of them. The sample yields 250,000 to 350,000 clones, approximately 90% seen once. Sequences were obtained from peripheral blood. The source of these receptors is a woman aged 60-75 years with acute or convalescent COVID-19. CDR3s include the opening cysteine and the closing phenylalanine or tryptophan. The order of the fields is clone size, CDR3 length, V gene, D gene, J gene, CDR3 protein, CDR3 DNA. D genes are given only for firm matches. Where a row states a size, it is once, few, many or the class of an expanded clone; other rows omit it.

abundance: -
len: 19
v_gene: TRBV6-2/TRBV6-3
d_gene: TRBD2
j_gene: TRBJ2-5
CDR3aa: CASSRPPGPAGGPSETQYF
CDR3nt: TGTGCCAGCAGCCGGCCCCCTGGGCCAGCGGGAGGGCCATCAGAGACCCAGTACTTC

abundance: -
len: 15
v_gene: TRBV4-3
d_gene: -
j_gene: TRBJ2-2
CDR3aa: CASRGGQGLIGELFF
CDR3nt: TGCGCCAGCAGGGGGGGGCAGGGGTTAATCGGGGAGCTGTTTTTT

abundance: -
len: 15
v_gene: TRBV9
d_gene: TRBD2
j_gene: TRBJ2-3
CDR3aa: CASTSAGAGTDTQYF
CDR3nt: TGTGCCAGCACGAGTGCGGGAGCGGGCACAGATACGCAGTATTTT

abundance: -
len: 16
v_gene: TRBV28
d_gene: -
j_gene: TRBJ1-3
CDR3aa: CASSRSGDFSGNTIYF
CDR3nt: TGTGCCAGCAGTCGCTCGGGGGATTTCTCTGGAAACACCATATATTTT

abundance: -
len: 13
v_gene: TRBV10-2
d_gene: -
j_gene: TRBJ1-5
CDR3aa: CASMGQLNQPQHF
CDR3nt: TGCGCCAGCATGGGCCAGTTAAATCAGCCCCAGCATTTT

abundance: -
len: 14
v_gene: TRBV5-6
d_gene: TRBD1
j_gene: TRBJ2-3
CDR3aa: CASNRGRDTDTQYF
CDR3nt: TGTGCCAGTAACAGGGGGAGAGACACAGATACGCAGTATTTT

abundance: -
len: 15
v_gene: TRBV6-6
d_gene: -
j_gene: TRBJ1-2
CDR3aa: CASSYSPIIDYGYTF
CDR3nt: TGTGCCAGCAGTTACTCGCCGATAATAGACTATGGCTACACCTTC

abundance: -
len: 16
v_gene: TRBV7-2
d_gene: -
j_gene: TRBJ1-3
CDR3aa: CASSFIEPSSGNTIYF
CDR3nt: TGTGCCAGCAGCTTTATTGAGCCGAGCTCTGGAAACACCATATATTTT

abundance: -
len: 15
v_gene: TRBV2
d_gene: -
j_gene: TRBJ1-6
CDR3aa: CASSGLGGSSSPLHF
CDR3nt: TGTGCCAGCAGTGGACTGGGGGGGAGTAGTTCACCCCTCCACTTT

abundance: -
len: 10
v_gene: TRBV29-1
d_gene: -
j_gene: TRBJ2-5
CDR3aa: CSVVRETQYF
CDR3nt: TGCAGCGTTGTCAGAGAGACCCAGTACTTC

abundance: -
len: 17
v_gene: TRBV4-2
d_gene: -
j_gene: TRBJ2-1
CDR3aa: CASHTGLTGPPYNEQFF
CDR3nt: TGTGCCAGCCACACCGGACTGACCGGACCTCCCTACAATGAGCAGTTCTTC

abundance: -
len: 14
v_gene: TRBV29-1
d_gene: TRBD1
j_gene: TRBJ1-1
CDR3aa: CSAASGTGGNMAFF
CDR3nt: TGCAGCGCTGCCTCCGGGACAGGGGGCAATATGGCTTTCTTT

abundance: -
len: 12
v_gene: TRBV6-1
d_gene: -
j_gene: TRBJ1-1
CDR3aa: CASSDGGTEAFF
CDR3nt: TGTGCCAGCAGTGACGGGGGAACTGAAGCTTTCTTT

abundance: -
len: 13
v_gene: TRBV4-3
d_gene: -
j_gene: TRBJ1-1
CDR3aa: CASSQVLTMEAFF
CDR3nt: TGCGCCAGCAGCCAAGTCCTCACAATGGAAGCTTTCTTT

abundance: -
len: 18
v_gene: TRBV5-6
d_gene: TRBD1
j_gene: TRBJ2-6
CDR3aa: CASSLMGQGVSGANVLTF
CDR3nt: TGTGCCAGCAGCTTGATGGGACAGGGGGTGTCTGGGGCCAACGTCCTGACTTTC

abundance: -
len: 15
v_gene: TRBV18
d_gene: -
j_gene: TRBJ2-5
CDR3aa: CASSMQQGGQETQYF
CDR3nt: TGTGCCAGCTCGATGCAACAAGGCGGGCAAGAGACCCAGTACTTC

abundance: once
len: 17
v_gene: TRBV7-9
d_gene: TRBD1
j_gene: TRBJ2-3
CDR3aa: CASSPNTGGIRTDTQYF
CDR3nt: TGTGCCAGCAGCCCAAATACAGGGGGCATTAGGACAGATACGCAGTATTTT

abundance: -
len: 15
v_gene: TRBV7-9
d_gene: -
j_gene: TRBJ2-1
CDR3aa: CASSYRFGSYNEQFF
CDR3nt: TGTGCCAGCAGCTACCGGTTTGGCTCCTACAATGAGCAGTTCTTC

abundance: -
len: 12
v_gene: TRBV14
d_gene: -
j_gene: TRBJ2-1
CDR3aa: CASGLAYNEQFF
CDR3nt: TGTGCCAGCGGTTTAGCCTACAATGAGCAGTTCTTC

abundance: -
len: 14
v_gene: TRBV6-5
d_gene: -
j_gene: TRBJ2-5
CDR3aa: CASRAGWSQETQYF
CDR3nt: TGTGCCAGCAGGGCAGGGTGGTCCCAAGAGACCCAGTACTTC

abundance: few
len: 13
v_gene: TRBV2
d_gene: -
j_gene: TRBJ2-7
CDR3aa: CASRWDTAYEQYF
CDR3nt: TGTGCCAGCAGATGGGACACCGCCTACGAGCAGTACTTC

abundance: -
len: 13
v_gene: TRBV12-3/TRBV12-4
d_gene: -
j_gene: TRBJ2-7
CDR3aa: CASTDSALYEQYF
CDR3nt: TGTGCCAGCACCGACAGTGCACTATACGAGCAGTACTTC

abundance: -
len: 14
v_gene: TRBV28
d_gene: -
j_gene: TRBJ1-1
CDR3aa: CASSLRSLNTEAFF
CDR3nt: TGTGCCAGCAGTTTACGTTCCCTGAACACTGAAGCTTTCTTT

abundance: -
len: 13
v_gene: TRBV24-1
d_gene: -
j_gene: TRBJ1-1
CDR3aa: CATSDLGRTEAFF
CDR3nt: TGTGCCACCAGTGATCTGGGGAGGACTGAAGCTTTCTTT

abundance: once
len: 13
v_gene: TRBV19
d_gene: TRBD2
j_gene: TRBJ2-7
CDR3aa: CASSLHNQGGEYF
CDR3nt: TGTGCCAGTAGTCTCCACAATCAGGGAGGGGAGTACTTC

abundance: -
len: 16
v_gene: TRBV18
d_gene: TRBD2
j_gene: TRBJ2-7
CDR3aa: CASSPVSGWTSDQQYF
CDR3nt: TGTGCCAGCTCACCAGTCTCCGGGTGGACTAGCGACCAGCAGTACTTC

abundance: -
len: 12
v_gene: TRBV24-1
d_gene: -
j_gene: TRBJ2-2
CDR3aa: CATTGVIGELFF
CDR3nt: TGTGCCACCACAGGGGTAATCGGGGAGCTGTTTTTT

abundance: -
len: 17
v_gene: TRBV2
d_gene: -
j_gene: TRBJ1-6
CDR3aa: CATYERVGSSYNSPLHF
CDR3nt: TGTGCCACCTACGAGAGGGTAGGGAGCTCCTATAATTCACCCCTCCACTTT

abundance: -
len: 15
v_gene: TRBV2
d_gene: TRBD1
j_gene: TRBJ2-3
CDR3aa: CASSEGTALTDTQYF
CDR3nt: TGTGCCAGCTCTGAGGGGACAGCGCTCACAGATACGCAGTATTTT

abundance: -
len: 20
v_gene: TRBV4-2
d_gene: TRBD1
j_gene: TRBJ2-6
CDR3aa: CASSQEWVTGGISGANVLTF
CDR3nt: TGTGCCAGCAGCCAAGAGTGGGTGACAGGGGGCATCTCTGGGGCCAACGTCCTGACTTTC

abundance: -
len: 16
v_gene: TRBV5-5
d_gene: -
j_gene: TRBJ2-2
CDR3aa: CASSLLTGSNTGELFF
CDR3nt: TGTGCCAGCAGCTTGCTGACAGGATCAAACACCGGGGAGCTGTTTTTT

abundance: -
len: 15
v_gene: TRBV7-2
d_gene: -
j_gene: TRBJ1-3
CDR3aa: CASSLDRYSGNTIYF
CDR3nt: TGTGCCAGCAGTCTAGACCGATACTCTGGAAACACCATATATTTT

abundance: -
len: 16
v_gene: TRBV28
d_gene: -
j_gene: TRBJ1-1
CDR3aa: CASSLYLTGMNTEAFF
CDR3nt: TGTGCCAGCAGTTTGTATCTGACGGGGATGAACACTGAAGCTTTCTTT

abundance: -
len: 14
v_gene: TRBV19
d_gene: TRBD1
j_gene: TRBJ2-3
CDR3aa: CASTGTGVGDTQYF
CDR3nt: TGTGCCAGTACCGGGACAGGGGTTGGAGATACGCAGTATTTT

abundance: few
len: 16
v_gene: TRBV19
d_gene: -
j_gene: TRBJ1-1
CDR3aa: CASRLTGFLMNTEAFF
CDR3nt: TGTGCCAGTAGGCTCACAGGGTTTCTAATGAACACTGAAGCTTTCTTT

abundance: -
len: 16
v_gene: TRBV7-3
d_gene: TRBD2
j_gene: TRBJ2-5
CDR3aa: CASSLGSGGPQETQYF
CDR3nt: TGTGCCAGCAGCTTAGGGTCGGGAGGGCCCCAAGAGACCCAGTACTTC

abundance: -
len: 14
v_gene: TRBV6-5
d_gene: TRBD2
j_gene: TRBJ2-1
CDR3aa: CASSLGGAYNEQFF
CDR3nt: TGTGCCAGCAGTTTGGGAGGGGCGTACAATGAGCAGTTCTTC

abundance: -
len: 15
v_gene: TRBV9
d_gene: TRBD1
j_gene: TRBJ1-4
CDR3aa: CASSVGGQGAEKLFF
CDR3nt: TGTGCCAGCAGCGTAGGTGGACAGGGCGCCGAAAAACTGTTTTTT